This entry is about one TCR beta chain. Its specificity is unknown. Clones were read by immunoSEQ multiplex PCR, and TCRdb kept only the in-frame ones, dropping some. The data show over 350,000 clones, about 88% seen once. This sample was taken from a study of Ad26.COV2.S vaccination and SARS-CoV-2 variants. Study-level findings and limits: Substantial breadth was reported for post-vaccination spike-specific CD8+ and CD4+ T cells.

This CDR3 has 15 amino acids. The V gene lost 5 bases and the J gene lost 0 bases, with 12 bases spanning the gap. Germline-derived CDR1 and CDR2 are MGHDK and SYGVNS. The treatment was: some 19 received Ad26.COV2.S at low or high dose, single or two shots; about five received placebo; per-sample allocation not given. Samples came from day 63 after the first vaccine or placebo injection. Ad26 vector vaccine expressed Wuhan-strain SARS-CoV-2 spike. The starting material was peripheral blood, obtained in a trial of Ad26.COV2.S vaccine versus placebo. The sequence was obtained from a person aged 18-65 years who received the Ad26.COV2.S COVID-19 vaccine or a placebo. The J gene is TRBJ2-3, the V gene TRBV25-1, with unresolved D. CDR3 DNA sequence: TGTGCCAGCAGTTCCGCCGCTCCAAGCACAGATACGCAGTATTTT. Its protein product is CASSSAAPSTDTQYF. The full variable domain, with the rest looked up from reference TRBV25-1 and TRBJ2-3, is EADIYQTPRYLVIGTGKKITLECSQTMGHDKMYWYQQDPGMELHLIHYSYGVNSTEKGDLSSESTVSRIRTEHFPLTLESARPSHTSQYLCASSSAAPSTDTQYFGPGTRLTVL.